The rows below give T cell receptor beta chains drawn from one sample of a study of PD-1 blockade in classical Hodgkin lymphoma. Some clones are missing from TCRdb's copy, which holds only in-frame ones; the method was immunoSEQ multiplex PCR. The sample includes roughly 14,000 clones, roughly 86% seen only once; the top ten take approximately 4.4%. Material: peripheral blood mononuclear cells (PBMCs), obtained at baseline. The receptors originated from a human donor with classical Hodgkin lymphoma. CDR3s include the opening cysteine and the closing phenylalanine or tryptophan. The D gene is left open where the match is weak. Part of the rows lack a size; the others show once, few, many or a class for expanded clones.

>TRBD2|TRBJ2-1|16|TRBV4-1|-
TGCGCCAGCAGCCAAATTAGCGGGGGGGCATTTGATGAGCAGTTCTTC
CASSQISGGAFDEQFF
>-|TRBJ2-5|17|TRBV21-1|once
TGTGCCAGCAGCAAACGCGGGACCGTTCCGTACCAAGAGACCCAGTACTTC
CASSKRGTVPYQETQYF
>-|TRBJ1-2|13|TRBV6-5|-
TGTGCCAGCAGTTACTCGAAGGTCTATGGCTACACCTTC
CASSYSKVYGYTF
>TRBD1|TRBJ1-2|15|TRBV11-2|-
TGTGCCAGCAGCCCCGAGGTGACAGGGAACTATGGCTACACCTTC
CASSPEVTGNYGYTF
>-|TRBJ2-1|13|TRBV7-3|-
TGTGCCAGCAGCTTAAGGGAGTACAATGAGCAGTTCTTC
CASSLREYNEQFF
>-|TRBJ2-7|15|TRBV4-3|-
TGCGCCAGCAGCCCGGGTGTGGGGGGCTCCTACGAGCAGTACTTC
CASSPGVGGSYEQYF
>-|TRBJ2-1|16|TRBV27|once
TGTGCCAGCAGCCGACAGGGAGGAGTAGCCTACAATGAGCAGTTCTTC
CASSRQGGVAYNEQFF
>-|TRBJ1-3|16|TRBV5-6|few
TGTGCCAGCAGCTTGTTGGCAGGCCTTTCTGGAAACACCATATATTTT
CASSLLAGLSGNTIYF
>-|TRBJ1-2|13|TRBV7-9|once
TGTGCCAGCAGCTCGTTGGTCGGGAATGGCTACACCTTC
CASSSLVGNGYTF
>-|TRBJ2-5|13|TRBV9|few
TGTGCCAGCAGCCCTTTTGGACAGGAGACCCAGTACTTC
CASSPFGQETQYF
>-|TRBJ2-7|15|TRBV7-3|-
TGTGCCAGCAGCTTCCTAGCAGCCGTCGGTTACGAGCAGTACTTC
CASSFLAAVGYEQYF
>-|TRBJ2-1|14|TRBV6-5|once
TGTGCCAGCCGGACTTCCCATTATTCAAATGAGCAGTTCTTC
CASRTSHYSNEQFF
>TRBD2|TRBJ2-1|15|TRBV29-1|once
TGCAGCGTCGAAGGGACTAGCGGGAGGTTGAATGAGCAGTTCTTC
CSVEGTSGRLNEQFF
>-|TRBJ2-3|12|TRBV6-5|-
TGTGCCAGCAGCATCGGGGGAGATACGCAGTATTTT
CASSIGGDTQYF
>TRBD2|TRBJ2-2|15|TRBV7-2|-
TGTGCCAGCAGCACGACTAGCGGGGGATCCGGGGAGCTGTTTTTT
CASSTTSGGSGELFF
>TRBD1|TRBJ1-3|17|TRBV5-1|-
TGCGCCAGCAGCCCGGGTCCGGGACAGAGCTCTGGAAACACCATATATTTT
CASSPGPGQSSGNTIYF
>-|TRBJ1-5|15|TRBV19|once
TGTGCCAGTAGTATAGATCAGGGCAGGGACCAGCCCCAGCATTTT
CASSIDQGRDQPQHF
>TRBD2|TRBJ2-1|11|TRBV20-1|once
TGCAGTATGGGATTTAGCGGGAAGCAGTTCTTC
CSMGFSGKQFF
>-|TRBJ2-1|15|TRBV29-1|-
TGCAGCGTTGAAGGAATCCCCGAGACCTACAATGAGCAGTTCTTC
CSVEGIPETYNEQFF
>-|TRBJ2-6|13|TRBV29-1|-
TGCGGATTTACTGGTAGTGGGGCCAACGTCCTGACTTTC
CGFTGSGANVLTF
>-|TRBJ1-5|13|TRBV27|-
TGTGCCAGCAGTTTTGGTGTTTATCAGCCCCAGCATTTT
CASSFGVYQPQHF
>TRBD2|TRBJ2-1|15|TRBV7-8|-
TGTGCCAGCAGCTTAAAAGCGGGGGGGCCGAATGAGCAGTTCTTC
CASSLKAGGPNEQFF
>-|TRBJ2-7|12|TRBV4-1|-
TGCGCCAGCAGCCACTTCGTAGGCGAGCAGTACTTC
CASSHFVGEQYF